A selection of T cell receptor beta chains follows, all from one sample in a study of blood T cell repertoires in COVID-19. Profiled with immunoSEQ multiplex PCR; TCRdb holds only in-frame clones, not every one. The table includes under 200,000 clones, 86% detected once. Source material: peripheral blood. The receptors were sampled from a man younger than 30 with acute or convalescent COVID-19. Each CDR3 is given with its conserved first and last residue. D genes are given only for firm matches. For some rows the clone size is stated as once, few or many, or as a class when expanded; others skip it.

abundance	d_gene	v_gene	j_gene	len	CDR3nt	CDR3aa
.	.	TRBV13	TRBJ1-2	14	TGTGCCAGCAGCTACGACCGGGACTTCTATGGCTACACCTTC	CASSYDRDFYGYTF
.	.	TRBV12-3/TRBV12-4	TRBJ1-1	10	TGTGCCAGCAGTAACGGGTTAGCTTTCTTT	CASSNGLAFF
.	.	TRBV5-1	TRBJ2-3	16	TGCGCCAGCAGAATTAGTGCCCCCTCCTACACAGATACGCAGTATTTT	CASRISAPSYTDTQYF
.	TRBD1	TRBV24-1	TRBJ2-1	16	TGTGCCACCAGTGAGGACAGGGGGCGGATCGACAATGAGCAGTTCTTC	CATSEDRGRIDNEQFF
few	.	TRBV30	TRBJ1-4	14	TGTGCCTGGAGTCATGGCTCGGAGCATGAAAAACTGTTTTTT	CAWSHGSEHEKLFF
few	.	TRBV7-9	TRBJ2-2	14	TGTGCCAGCAGCCAGGCCGCGGGGTCAGGGGAGCTGTTTTTT	CASSQAAGSGELFF
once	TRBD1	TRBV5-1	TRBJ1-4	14	TGCGCCAGCAGCACCAACAGGGGAGGCGAAAAACTGTTTTTT	CASSTNRGGEKLFF
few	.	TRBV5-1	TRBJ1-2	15	TGCGCCAGCAGCTTGGCGAGGTCAGAAACTTATGGCTACACCTTC	CASSLARSETYGYTF
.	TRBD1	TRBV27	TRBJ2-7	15	TGTGCCAGCAGTTTATCGGACAGGGGACCCTACGAGCAGTACTTC	CASSLSDRGPYEQYF
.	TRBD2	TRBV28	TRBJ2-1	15	TGTGCCAGCAGAGGGGGTAGCGGGGCCTACAATGAGCAGTTCTTC	CASRGGSGAYNEQFF
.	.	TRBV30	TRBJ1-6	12	TGTGCCTGGAGTGTACAGGTTGGCCCCCTCCACTTT	CAWSVQVGPLHF
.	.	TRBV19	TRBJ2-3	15	TGTGCCAGTAGTTCATCCGGGAGACCCCCGGATACGCAGTATTTT	CASSSSGRPPDTQYF
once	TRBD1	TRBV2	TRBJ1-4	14	TGTGCCAGCAGAACCGACAGGGCTGGGGAAAAACTGTTTTTT	CASRTDRAGEKLFF
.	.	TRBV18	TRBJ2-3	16	TGTGCCAGCTCACCGGGGGAGGAGGGGACAGCAGATACGCAGTATTTT	CASSPGEEGTADTQYF
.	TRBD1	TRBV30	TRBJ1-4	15	TGTGCCTGGGGGCGACAGGGGGCTGAGATTGAAAAACTGTTTTTT	CAWGRQGAEIEKLFF
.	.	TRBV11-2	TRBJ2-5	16	TGTGCCAGCAGCTTAGATCTAGGGGGGGTGCAAGAGACCCAGTACTTC	CASSLDLGGVQETQYF
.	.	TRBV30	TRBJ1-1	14	TGTGCCTGGAGTTCTGGACAATTGAACACTGAAGCTTTCTTT	CAWSSGQLNTEAFF
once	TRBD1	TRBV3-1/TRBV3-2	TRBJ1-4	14	TGTGCCAGCAGCCAAGCCGGGACAGATGAAAAACTGTTTTTT	CASSQAGTDEKLFF
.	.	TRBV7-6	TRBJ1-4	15	TGTGCCAGCAGCTTATCAGGTGCGGGAGAGGAAAAACTGTTTTTT	CASSLSGAGEEKLFF
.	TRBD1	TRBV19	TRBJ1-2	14	TGTGCCAGTAGTATGCAGGGGGCGAACTATGGCTACACCTTC	CASSMQGANYGYTF
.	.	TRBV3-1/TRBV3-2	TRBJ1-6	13	TGTGCCAGCAGCCAAGGCAGGAATTCACCCCTCCACTTT	CASSQGRNSPLHF
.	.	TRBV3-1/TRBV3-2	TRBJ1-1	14	TGTGCCAGCAGCCAATCTGACATGGACACTGAAGCTTTCTTT	CASSQSDMDTEAFF
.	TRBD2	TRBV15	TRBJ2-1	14	TGTGCCATCAGAGGGCTAGCGGGGGGGCCTGAGCAGTTCTTC	CAIRGLAGGPEQFF
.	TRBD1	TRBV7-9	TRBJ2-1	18	TGTGCCAGCACCCTCAAGAGGGGGGACAGGAGTTCCTACAATGAGCAGTTCTTC	CASTLKRGDRSSYNEQFF
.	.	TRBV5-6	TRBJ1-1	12	TGTGCCAGCAGCTTCGGGGTTGCTGAAGCTTTCTTT	CASSFGVAEAFF
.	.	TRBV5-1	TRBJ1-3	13	TGCGCCAGCAGCCCCGGGGAAGGAAACACCATATATTTT	CASSPGEGNTIYF
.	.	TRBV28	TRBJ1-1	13	TGTGCCAGCGGGGGCAGGGTTCGAACTGAAGCTTTCTTT	CASGGRVRTEAFF
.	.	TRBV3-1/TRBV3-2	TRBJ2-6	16	TGTGCCAGCAGCCGTTACTCGACAGGCGGGGCCAACGTCCTGACTTTC	CASSRYSTGGANVLTF
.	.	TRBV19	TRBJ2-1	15	TGTGCCAGTAGTCCAACCGGGACACCATACAATGAGCAGTTCTTC	CASSPTGTPYNEQFF
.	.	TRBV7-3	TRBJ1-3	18	TGTGCCAGCAGCTTAGCGGGGCCGGGACTCAACTCTGGAAACACCATATATTTT	CASSLAGPGLNSGNTIYF
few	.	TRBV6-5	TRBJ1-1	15	TGTGCCAGCAGTCTAAGGGCAGGGGCTGGGGATTTGGCTTTCTTT	CASSLRAGAGDLAFF